The rows below give T cell receptor beta chains drawn from one sample of a study of blood T cell repertoires in COVID-19. Produced via immunoSEQ multiplex PCR; TCRdb's table is partial and in-frame only. The sample has about 200,000 clones; 70% to 90% are singletons. Material for sequencing was peripheral blood. The receptor source for this set is a woman in her 70s with acute or convalescent COVID-19. CDR3s include the opening cysteine and the closing phenylalanine or tryptophan. Each record gives: clone size, V gene, D gene, CDR3 length, J gene, CDR3 DNA, CDR3 protein. D genes are given only for firm matches. Some rows mark clone size as missing; the rest say once, few, many or name a class of expanded clone.

abundance: -
v_gene: TRBV7-2
d_gene: -
len: 14
j_gene: TRBJ1-6
CDR3nt: TGTGCCAGCAGCCTTGTAGCGGGAAATTCACCCCTCCACTTT
CDR3aa: CASSLVAGNSPLHF

abundance: once
v_gene: TRBV7-2
d_gene: -
len: 14
j_gene: TRBJ2-7
CDR3nt: TGTGCCAGCAGCTCCGACAGATCGCTTACGAAGCAGTACTTC
CDR3aa: CASSSDRSLTKQYF

abundance: -
v_gene: TRBV5-1
d_gene: TRBD1
len: 15
j_gene: TRBJ1-6
CDR3nt: TGCGCCAGCAGCTTGGGAACAGGGGGCAATTCACCCCTCCACTTT
CDR3aa: CASSLGTGGNSPLHF

abundance: -
v_gene: TRBV4-1
d_gene: TRBD1
len: 19
j_gene: TRBJ1-5
CDR3nt: TGCGCCAGCAGCCAAGATCGTGTAGGGACCAGGGGGGTCAATCAGCCCCAGCATTTT
CDR3aa: CASSQDRVGTRGVNQPQHF

abundance: -
v_gene: TRBV5-1
d_gene: TRBD2
len: 16
j_gene: TRBJ2-1
CDR3nt: TGCGCCAGCAGCCGAGGACTAGCGGGGGGATTCAATGAGCAGTTCTTC
CDR3aa: CASSRGLAGGFNEQFF

abundance: few
v_gene: TRBV12-5
d_gene: TRBD2
len: 16
j_gene: TRBJ2-2
CDR3nt: TGTGCTAGTGGTTTGGGCGGGGGTCGCGGGACCGGGGAGCTGTTTTTT
CDR3aa: CASGLGGGRGTGELFF

abundance: -
v_gene: TRBV25-1
d_gene: TRBD1
len: 16
j_gene: TRBJ2-2
CDR3nt: TGTGCCAGCAGTGAATCTAGACAGGGGTACACCGGGGAGCTGTTTTTT
CDR3aa: CASSESRQGYTGELFF

abundance: -
v_gene: TRBV6-2/TRBV6-3
d_gene: TRBD1
len: 14
j_gene: TRBJ2-1
CDR3nt: TGTGCCAGCAGTACGGGACAGGCCTACAATGAGCAGTTCTTC
CDR3aa: CASSTGQAYNEQFF

abundance: few
v_gene: TRBV19
d_gene: TRBD1
len: 14
j_gene: TRBJ2-4
CDR3nt: TGTGCCAGTACGAGACAGGGGGACAAAAACATTCAGTACTTC
CDR3aa: CASTRQGDKNIQYF

abundance: -
v_gene: TRBV3-1/TRBV3-2
d_gene: TRBD1
len: 16
j_gene: TRBJ2-4
CDR3nt: TGTGCCAGCAGCCTACGGACAGGGGAAGGCAAAAACATTCAGTACTTC
CDR3aa: CASSLRTGEGKNIQYF

abundance: -
v_gene: TRBV3-1/TRBV3-2
d_gene: TRBD1
len: 15
j_gene: TRBJ1-2
CDR3nt: TGTGCCAGCAGCCAGGGGGGACAGACTTACTATGGCTACACCTTC
CDR3aa: CASSQGGQTYYGYTF

abundance: -
v_gene: TRBV18
d_gene: TRBD1
len: 15
j_gene: TRBJ1-4
CDR3nt: TGTGCCAGCTCAGACCTACAGGGGGCTAATGAAAAACTGTTTTTT
CDR3aa: CASSDLQGANEKLFF

abundance: -
v_gene: TRBV3-1/TRBV3-2
d_gene: TRBD2
len: 17
j_gene: TRBJ2-5
CDR3nt: TGTGCCAGCAGCCAAGCCAGGACTAGCGGGTCGCAAGAGACCCAGTACTTC
CDR3aa: CASSQARTSGSQETQYF

abundance: -
v_gene: TRBV10-3
d_gene: TRBD2
len: 14
j_gene: TRBJ2-2
CDR3nt: TGTGCCATCAGGTCGAGCGGGAACGTCGGGGAGCTGTTTTTT
CDR3aa: CAIRSSGNVGELFF

abundance: -
v_gene: TRBV2
d_gene: -
len: 11
j_gene: TRBJ1-5
CDR3nt: TGTGCCAGCAGAAGGGGTCAGCCCCAGCATTTT
CDR3aa: CASRRGQPQHF

abundance: -
v_gene: TRBV28
d_gene: TRBD1
len: 14
j_gene: TRBJ1-6
CDR3nt: TGTGCCAGCAGGCCGACAGGGTTTAAGTCACCCCTCCACTTT
CDR3aa: CASRPTGFKSPLHF